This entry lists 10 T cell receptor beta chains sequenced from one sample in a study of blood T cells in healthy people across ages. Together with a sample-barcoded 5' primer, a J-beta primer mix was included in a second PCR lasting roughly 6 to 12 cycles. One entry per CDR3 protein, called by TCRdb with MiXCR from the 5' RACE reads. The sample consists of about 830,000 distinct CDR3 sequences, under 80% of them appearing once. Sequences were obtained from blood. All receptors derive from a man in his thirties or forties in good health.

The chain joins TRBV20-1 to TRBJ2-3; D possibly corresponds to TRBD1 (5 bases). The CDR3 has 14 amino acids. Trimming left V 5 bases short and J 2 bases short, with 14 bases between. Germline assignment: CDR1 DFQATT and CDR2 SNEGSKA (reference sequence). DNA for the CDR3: TGCAGTGCTCGAGCAGGGATCAACACAGATACGCAGTATTTT. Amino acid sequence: CSARAGINTDTQYF.

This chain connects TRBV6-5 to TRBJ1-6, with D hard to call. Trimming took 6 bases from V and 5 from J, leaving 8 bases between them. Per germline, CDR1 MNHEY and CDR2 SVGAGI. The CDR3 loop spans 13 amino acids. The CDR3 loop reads CASSGRDNSPLHF. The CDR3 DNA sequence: TGTGCCAGCAGCGGACGGGATAATTCACCCCTCCACTTT.

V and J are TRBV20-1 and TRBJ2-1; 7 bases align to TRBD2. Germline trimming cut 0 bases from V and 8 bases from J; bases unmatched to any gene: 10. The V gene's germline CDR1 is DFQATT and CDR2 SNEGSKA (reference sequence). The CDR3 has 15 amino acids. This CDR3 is CSARDRTSAWDEQFF. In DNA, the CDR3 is TGCAGTGCTAGAGATCGAACTAGCGCTTGGGATGAGCAGTTCTTC.

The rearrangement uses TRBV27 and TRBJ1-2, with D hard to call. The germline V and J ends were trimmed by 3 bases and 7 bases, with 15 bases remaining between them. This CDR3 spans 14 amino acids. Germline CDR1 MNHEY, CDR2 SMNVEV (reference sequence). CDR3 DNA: TGTGCCAGCAGTTTCTCCGGGAATCCATCTGGCTACACCTTC. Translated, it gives CASSFSGNPSGYTF.

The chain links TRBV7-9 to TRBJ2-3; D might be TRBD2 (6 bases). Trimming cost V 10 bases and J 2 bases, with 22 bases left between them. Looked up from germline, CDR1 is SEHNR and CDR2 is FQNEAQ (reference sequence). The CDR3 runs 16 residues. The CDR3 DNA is TGTGCCACCTACGTCGAACAGGAGGGGTACACAGATACGCAGTATTTT. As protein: CATYVEQEGYTDTQYF. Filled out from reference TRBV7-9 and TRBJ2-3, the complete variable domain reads DTGVSQNPRHKITKRGQNVTFRCDPISEHNRLYWYRQTLGQGPEFLTYFQNEAQLEKSRLLSDRFSAERPKGSFSTLEIQRTEQGDSAMYLCATYVEQEGYTDTQYFGPGTRLTVL.

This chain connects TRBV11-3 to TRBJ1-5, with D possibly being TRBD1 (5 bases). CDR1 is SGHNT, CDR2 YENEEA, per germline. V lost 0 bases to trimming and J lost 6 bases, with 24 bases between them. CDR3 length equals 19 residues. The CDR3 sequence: CASSLELAERDGVGQPQHF. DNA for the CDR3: TGTGCCAGCAGCTTAGAATTAGCGGAACGGGACGGCGTAGGTCAGCCCCAGCATTTT.

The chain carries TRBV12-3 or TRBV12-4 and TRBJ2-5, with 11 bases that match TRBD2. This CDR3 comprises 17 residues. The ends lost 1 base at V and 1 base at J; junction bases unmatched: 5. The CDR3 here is CASSLGIAGGLQETQYF. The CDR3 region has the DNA TGTGCCAGCAGTTTAGGTATAGCGGGGGGGCTCCAAGAGACCCAGTACTTC.

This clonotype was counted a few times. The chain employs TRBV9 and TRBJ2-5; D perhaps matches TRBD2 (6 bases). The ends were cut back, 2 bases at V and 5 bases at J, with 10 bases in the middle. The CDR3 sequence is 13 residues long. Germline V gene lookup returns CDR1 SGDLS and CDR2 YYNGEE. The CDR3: CASSVGGWETQYF. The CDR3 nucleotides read TGTGCCAGCAGCGTGGGGGGATGGGAGACCCAGTACTTC.

The CDR3 bases are TGTGCCACCAGTAGGGGACCCGATACGCAGTATTTT. Translation gives CATSRGPDTQYF. The chain joins TRBV24-1 to TRBJ2-3; D assignment may be TRBD1 or TRBD2 (5 bases each). Deletions cut 6 bases from V and 6 bases from J, with 9 bases between. Germline V gene sequence: CDR1 KGHDR, CDR2 SFDVKD. The CDR3 spans 12 residues.

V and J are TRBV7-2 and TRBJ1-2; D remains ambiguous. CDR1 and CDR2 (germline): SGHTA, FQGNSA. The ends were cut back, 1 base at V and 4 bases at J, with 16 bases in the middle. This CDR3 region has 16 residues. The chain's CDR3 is CASSLGAGVDTYGYTF. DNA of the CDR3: TGTGCCAGCAGCTTAGGGGCGGGAGTAGATACCTATGGCTACACCTTC.